Included here is one T cell receptor (beta chain) sequence, with context. This sample was included in a study of T cell changes during pregnancy in multiple sclerosis. The repertoire was sequenced with immunoSEQ multiplex PCR; TCRdb's copy has only in-frame clones and lacks some. The data hold around 30,000 clones, with roughly 87% observed a single time. Trimming removed 3 bases from V and 6 bases from J, with 11 bases in between. The CDR3 sequence is 13 residues long. Germline V gene lookup returns CDR1 ENHRY and CDR2 SYGVKD. The sequencing used CD8+ T cells from peripheral blood mononuclear cells, collected in the second trimester of pregnancy. The chain couples TRBV10-3 to TRBJ1-2; weak D call: TRBD1 (5 bases). The receptor was isolated from a female donor with multiple sclerosis, enrolled in a pregnancy study. The CDR3 loop reads CAISDPREDGYTF. DNA for the CDR3: TGTGCCATCAGTGATCCCAGGGAAGATGGCTACACCTTC.